The T cell receptor (beta chain) described here comes from a study of blood T cell repertoires in COVID-19. Measured with immunoSEQ multiplex PCR; TCRdb has only the in-frame clones, and not every one. Of about 180,000 clones listed, approximately 80% are singletons. This sequence originates from a man aged 55-75 years who had been exposed to COVID-19. Sequenced: PBMCs or T cells enriched from blood (not recorded which).

Here the CDR3 reads CASSLRTGGGETQYF. The CDR3 nucleotides are TGCGCCAGCAGCTTGAGGACAGGGGGTGGAGAGACCCAGTACTTC. The chain is built from TRBV5-1 and TRBJ2-5; 10 bases line up with TRBD1. V trimming: 1 base; J trimming: 4 bases; junction bases outside the gene matches: 4. Germline V gene sequence: CDR1 SGHRS, CDR2 YFSETQ. The CDR3 totals 15 residues.